This passage covers 20 T cell receptor beta chains from one sample sequenced in a study of cytomegalovirus exposure and HLA in healthy donors. 13 Jbeta primers and 60 Vbeta primers were used for the PCR. Only in-frame clones appear in the TCRdb table, and some are missing; sequencing was by immunoSEQ multiplex PCR. The table has 150,000 or so clones, under 75% seen once. The sample was PBMCs. The receptors shown here come from a man aged 40-49 years in good health and CMV-seropositive.

J is TRBJ1-4 and V is TRBV7-8, with a possible D match to TRBD1 (5 bases). CDR3 length equals 17 residues. The germline V gene has CDR1 SGHVS and CDR2 FQNEAQ. V was trimmed by 5 bases and J by 0 bases, leaving 16 bases between them. The CDR3 sequence is CASSPTALQATNEKLFF. CDR3 DNA: TGTGCCAGCAGCCCAACCGCTTTACAGGCAACTAATGAAAAACTGTTTTTT.

This chain joins TRBV4-1 and TRBJ2-7; 12 nucleotides match TRBD2. Germline assignment: CDR1 MGHRA and CDR2 YSYEKL. The CDR3 is 15 amino acids. The V gene end was trimmed by 2 bases and the J gene end by 4 bases; junction bases not matched to a gene: 3. CDR3 DNA sequence: TGCGCCAGCAGCCAACTAGCGGGGGGGCGATACGAGCAGTACTTC. Its protein is CASSQLAGGRYEQYF.

Only one count was recorded for this clone. This chain links TRBV28 with TRBJ1-2; 9 bases map to TRBD1. The V gene's germline CDR1 is MDHEN and CDR2 SYDVKM. This CDR3 comprises 15 residues. Trimming removed 5 bases from V and 2 bases from J; junction bases left unmatched: 6. CDR3 bases: TGTGCCAGCAGTCCCCGGACAGGGGTCAACTATGGCTACACCTTC. Its protein product is CASSPRTGVNYGYTF.

The chain links TRBV5-1 to TRBJ2-2, with D hard to call. Germline V lookup: CDR1 SGHRS, CDR2 YFSETQ. The CDR3 spans 13 residues. V was pared by 4 bases and J by 2 bases, with 6 bases between. CDR3 sequence reads: CASSPSNTGELFF. CDR3 DNA sequence: TGCGCCAGCAGCCCCAGTAACACCGGGGAGCTGTTTTTT.

The chain is built from TRBV6-5 and TRBJ2-7, with 7 positions matching TRBD1. The CDR3 covers 12 residues. Germline V gene lookup returns CDR1 MNHEY and CDR2 SVGAGI. V lost 9 bases to trimming and J lost 3 bases; unmatched junction nucleotides: 5. The CDR3 nucleotides are TGTGCCAGTCAGGGGGAGAGCTACGAGCAGTACTTC. Translating it yields CASQGESYEQYF.

This clone was picked up a small number of times. V usage is TRBV29-1 and J usage is TRBJ2-5; D is unclear. CDR1 is SQVTM, CDR2 ANQGSEA, per germline. The CDR3 length is 12 residues. Trimming stripped 6 bases from V and 2 bases from J, with 10 bases between. The CDR3 here is CSVDRQQETQYF. The CDR3 bases are TGCAGCGTAGACCGACAACAAGAGACCCAGTACTTC.

This sequence joins TRBV11-1 and TRBJ2-7; TRBD2 is a possible D gene (7 bases). This CDR3 region has 14 residues. CDR1 and CDR2 (germline): SGHAT, FQDESV (reference sequence). V lost 4 bases and J 2 bases, leaving 12 bases between the germline ends. CDR3: CASSSRGGPYEQYF. The DNA for the CDR3 is TGTGCCAGCAGCTCCCGCGGGGGCCCCTACGAGCAGTACTTC.

The rearrangement uses TRBV7-2 and TRBJ1-5; D may be TRBD1 (5 bases). The ends were cut back, 0 bases at V and 4 bases at J, with 10 bases in the middle. The V gene's germline CDR1 is SGHTA and CDR2 FQGNSA. CDR3 length: 15 residues. The CDR3 bases are TGTGCCAGCAGCTTAGCGTGGGGGGGGAATCAGCCCCAGCATTTT. Protein sequence: CASSLAWGGNQPQHF.

CDR3 amino acids: CASSYSVVASYNEQFF. CDR3 coding DNA: TGTGCCAGCAGTTACTCGGTCGTAGCCTCCTACAATGAGCAGTTCTTC. The chain joins TRBV6-6 to TRBJ2-1; D remains ambiguous. From germline, CDR1 is MNHNY and CDR2 SVGAGI (reference sequence). Trimming shortened V by 0 bases and J by 0 bases, and 9 bases separated the two germline ends. The CDR3 is 16 amino acids.

V usage is TRBV7-2 and J usage is TRBJ2-3; TRBD1 agrees at 9 bases. Per germline, CDR1 SGHTA and CDR2 FQGNSA. CDR3 length: 14 residues. The V gene end was trimmed by 5 bases and the J gene end by 11 bases; junction bases not matched to a gene: 11. The CDR3 region has the DNA TGTGCCAGCAGCCTAGGGACAGGGTCCTTGGGGCAGTATTTT. Translation: CASSLGTGSLGQYF. The variable domain in full, completed from reference TRBV7-2 and TRBJ2-3, reads GAGVSQSPSNKVTEKGKDVELRCDPISGHTALYWYRQSLGQGLEFLIYFQGNSAPDKSGLPSDRFSAERTGGSVSTLTIQRTQQEDSAVYLCASSLGTGSLGQYFGPGTRLTVL.

To note about this clone: An end of the junction does not agree with germline; a read error may underlie this. The V and J genes are TRBV7-9 and TRBJ2-5, with 8 bases aligning to TRBD1. The CDR3 is 15 amino acids. Germline CDR1 SEHNR, CDR2 FQNEAQ (reference sequence). The CDR3 spells CSRLPRDRYQETQYF. The CDR3 region has the DNA TGTTCCAGACTCCCCCGGGACAGGTACCAAGAGACCCAGTACTTC.

A few counts support this clone. The chain is built from TRBV7-2 and TRBJ2-5; D remains ambiguous. Trimming stripped 2 bases from V and 4 bases from J, with 5 bases between. Per the germline V gene, CDR1 is SGHTA and CDR2 is FQGNSA. The CDR3 spans 12 residues. This chain's CDR3 is CASSLTLETQYF. The CDR3 DNA follows: TGTGCCAGCAGCTTAACTTTAGAGACCCAGTACTTC.

This sequence joins TRBV15 and TRBJ1-2; possible D gene TRBD1, 6 bases. The V end lost 0 bases, the J end lost 7 bases, and 18 bases lay between the germline ends. Germline values: CDR1 LNHNV, CDR2 YYDKDF (reference sequence). The CDR3 length is 16 residues. CDR3 sequence (DNA): TGTGCCACCAGCAGAGATAAGGGCGGGGGGCTGGGTGGCTACACCTTC. Its protein product is CATSRDKGGGLGGYTF.

V gene TRBV5-1 combines with J gene TRBJ2-2; 8 bases match TRBD2. Germline V gives CDR1 SGHRS, CDR2 YFSETQ. J lost 4 bases, V lost 4 bases, and 12 bases had no gene match. This CDR3 comprises 17 residues. CDR3 in amino acids: CASSPSERGWPTGELFF. The CDR3 DNA reads TGCGCCAGCAGCCCCTCTGAGCGGGGGTGGCCCACCGGGGAGCTGTTTTTT.

This clone was found a few times. The chain links TRBV4-3 to TRBJ2-2; D might be TRBD1 (6 bases). The CDR3 is made up of 14 amino acids. Germline V CDR1 and CDR2: LGHNA, YSLEER. Trimming cost V 3 bases and J 4 bases, with 9 bases left between them. The CDR3 DNA follows: TGCGCCAGCAGCCAGACAGGAGCCACCGGGGAGCTGTTTTTT. Encoded protein: CASSQTGATGELFF.

Only a few counts were recorded for this clone. The chain couples TRBV5-1 to TRBJ1-1, with D unclear. Trimming stripped 0 bases from V and 0 bases from J, with 12 bases between. Germline lookup yields CDR1 SGHRS and CDR2 YFSETQ. This CDR3 is built from 16 residues. As DNA, the CDR3 is TGCGCCAGCAGCTTGGGCCAGCCAGACATGAACACTGAAGCTTTCTTT. It specifies CASSLGQPDMNTEAFF.

This chain joins TRBV5-5 and TRBJ1-1; D may be TRBD1 (6 bases). Trimming left V 1 base short and J 3 bases short, with 13 bases between. This CDR3 is 15 amino acids long. Germline V gene sequence: CDR1 SGHKS, CDR2 YYEKEE (reference sequence). The CDR3, as DNA: TGTGCCAGCAGCTTGAAGGGGGTGGGTGACACTGAAGCTTTCTTT. Amino acid sequence: CASSLKGVGDTEAFF.

The chain recombines TRBV5-1 with TRBJ1-3, with 9 bases fitting TRBD1. The V segment lost 2 bases and the J segment 4 bases; nucleotides outside the gene matches: 7. The CDR3 covers 16 residues. Germline V gives CDR1 SGHRS, CDR2 YFSETQ. CDR3 loop: CASSLSGTGLGNTIYF. The CDR3 nucleotides read TGCGCCAGCAGCTTATCGGGGACAGGGCTCGGAAACACCATATATTTT.

This chain connects TRBV4-3 to TRBJ2-3, with 7 bases fitting TRBD1. V gave up 0 bases and J gave up 4 bases; unmatched junction bases: 10. The CDR3 has 17 amino acids. Per germline, CDR1 LGHNA and CDR2 YSLEER. The chain's CDR3 is CASSQDRVRQGSDTQYF. Here the CDR3 DNA reads TGCGCCAGCAGCCAAGATAGGGTGCGACAGGGATCAGATACGCAGTATTTT.

This clone was seen just once. The rearrangement links TRBV6-1 to TRBJ2-1, with D tentatively TRBD1 (6 bases). Trimming left V 6 bases short and J 0 bases short, with 12 bases between. CDR1 and CDR2 (germline): MNHNS, SASEGT. This CDR3 has 15 residues. The CDR3 bases are TGTGCCAGCAGCTACAGGGAGAGCTCCTACAATGAGCAGTTCTTC. This translates into CASSYRESSYNEQFF.